What follows are 25 T cell receptor beta chains derived from one specimen sequenced in a study of cytotoxic CD8 clonotypes in ibrutinib-treated CLL. Using immunoSEQ multiplex PCR, the repertoire was profiled, and TCRdb retains in-frame clones only, with some absent. The sample lists 330,000 or so clones; roughly two thirds were seen once. Source: PBMCs, taken after 36 months of ibrutinib treatment. The receptors derive from a human donor with chronic lymphocytic leukemia.

In this sample, this clone turned up once. V gene TRBV6-5 combines with J gene TRBJ2-7; 8 bases are shared with TRBD1. The J segment lost 3 bases and the V segment lost 6 bases, leaving 7 bases of the junction unmatched. The CDR3 consists of 14 residues. The germline V gene has CDR1 MNHEY and CDR2 SVGAGI. Here the CDR3 DNA reads TGTGCCAGCAGCTCCAGACAGGGGAGCTACGAGCAGTACTTC. It codes for CASSSRQGSYEQYF.

This clone was observed a handful of times. CDR3 in amino acids: CASSLVGGRKNTGELFF. The DNA for the CDR3 is TGCGCCAGCAGCTTGGTCGGGGGGCGCAAGAACACCGGGGAGCTGTTTTTT. The chain uses TRBV5-1 and TRBJ2-2; a weak D match, TRBD2 (7 bases). Trimming stripped 0 bases from V and 1 base from J, with 13 bases between. The CDR3 runs to 17 residues. Germline CDR1 and CDR2: SGHRS and YFSETQ.

The J gene is TRBJ2-1, the V gene TRBV6-6; a possible D gene is TRBD1 (5 bases). The length of the CDR3 is 15 residues. V lost 3 bases and J 6 bases, leaving 15 bases between the germline ends. Germline-derived CDR1 and CDR2 are MNHNY and SVGAGI (reference sequence). The CDR3 bases are TGTGCCAGCAGTTATTTCCCACAGGCTGCCAATGAGCAGTTCTTC. Protein sequence: CASSYFPQAANEQFF.

The rearrangement uses TRBV19 and TRBJ2-5, with D uncertain. In germline, CDR1 is LNHDA, CDR2 SQIVND (reference sequence). V was pared by 6 bases and J by 2 bases, with 10 bases between. The CDR3 runs to 13 residues. CDR3 protein: CASRWWPQETQYF. In DNA, the CDR3 is TGTGCCAGTAGGTGGTGGCCACAAGAGACCCAGTACTTC.

This clone came up once. The rearrangement joins TRBV7-8 to TRBJ1-3; D may be TRBD1 (5 bases). Trimming took off 5 bases at V and 3 bases at J, with 14 bases between the two ends. Germline V CDR1 and CDR2: SGHVS, FQNEAQ. The CDR3 is 15 amino acids. The DNA of the CDR3 is TGTGCCAGCAGCGCCAGGGTATTGCTTGGAAACACCATATATTTT. The encoded protein is CASSARVLLGNTIYF. Full variable domain (remainder filled in from reference TRBV7-8 and TRBJ1-3): GAGVSQSPRYKVAKRGQDVALRCDPISGHVSLFWYQQALGQGPEFLTYFQNEAQLDKSGLPSDRFFAERPEGSVSTLKIQRTQQEDSAVYLCASSARVLLGNTIYFGEGSWLTVV.

The V gene is TRBV6-6, the J gene TRBJ2-2; D call uncertain. In germline, CDR1 is MNHNY, CDR2 SVGAGI (reference sequence). V shed 2 bases and J shed 3 bases, with 10 bases lying between them. The CDR3 is made up of 15 amino acids. The CDR3 loop reads CASSYERGDTGELFF. The CDR3 coding sequence is TGTGCCAGCAGTTACGAGCGAGGAGACACCGGGGAGCTGTTTTTT.

The chain links TRBV19 to TRBJ2-3; a possible D gene is TRBD2 (5 bases). The germline gives CDR1 LNHDA, CDR2 SQIVND (reference sequence). Trimming pared 3 bases from V and 4 bases from J, leaving 11 bases between. There are 14 residues in the CDR3. The CDR3 DNA reads TGTGCCAGTAGTATGGAGGCCATGGCAGATACGCAGTATTTT. This gives the protein CASSMEAMADTQYF.

This chain connects TRBV7-9 to TRBJ1-5, with TRBD1 matching over 7 bases. The CDR3 extends over 15 amino acids. V lost 0 bases to trimming and J lost 3 bases; unmatched junction nucleotides: 2. CDR1 SEHNR and CDR2 FQNEAQ come from the germline V gene (reference sequence). CDR3 DNA: TGTGCCAGCAGCTTAGCCGGGACAGTCAATCAGCCCCAGCATTTT. It is translated as CASSLAGTVNQPQHF.

This chain links TRBV29-1 with TRBJ1-5, with TRBD1 identical over 9 bases. Looked up from germline, CDR1 is SQVTM and CDR2 is ANQGSEA. CDR3 length: 13 amino acids. The V segment lost 1 base and the J segment 5 bases; nucleotides outside the gene matches: 0. In DNA, the CDR3 is TGCAGCGTTGAAGGACAGGGGGATCAGCCCCAGCATTTT. Translated: CSVEGQGDQPQHF.

The chain joins TRBV7-9 to TRBJ2-5; perhaps TRBD1 as D (5 bases). V gave up 2 bases and J gave up 0 bases, with 13 bases separating them. This CDR3 is built from 16 residues. Germline loops: CDR1 SEHNR, CDR2 FQNEAQ (reference sequence). This CDR3 reads CASSLKTAPYQETQYF. CDR3 bases: TGTGCCAGCAGCTTAAAGACAGCCCCGTACCAAGAGACCCAGTACTTC.

The chain uses TRBV4-1 and TRBJ1-5; 7 bases align to TRBD1. This CDR3 spans 15 amino acids. With V trimmed by 2 bases and J by 6 bases, 7 bases remained unmatched. CDR1 is MGHRA and CDR2 is YSYEKL in the germline V gene. CDR3 sequence (DNA): TGCGCCAGCAGCCAAAAAGGACAGGTCCTTCAGCCCCAGCATTTT. This codes for CASSQKGQVLQPQHF.

The chain links TRBV6-1 to TRBJ2-3, with D possibly TRBD1 on 5 matching bases. CDR1 and CDR2 (germline): MNHNS, SASEGT. V was trimmed by 0 bases and J by 3 bases, leaving 13 bases between them. The length of the CDR3 is 16 residues. The CDR3 DNA sequence: TGTGCCAGCAGTGAAGCGCTAGGGGTGGGAACAGATACGCAGTATTTT. It translates to CASSEALGVGTDTQYF.

The chain links TRBV29-1 to TRBJ2-3; TRBD2 is a possible D gene (5 bases). The CDR3 is 12 amino acids. V gave up 7 bases and J gave up 5 bases, with 13 bases separating them. Per the germline V gene, CDR1 is SQVTM and CDR2 is ANQGSEA. In DNA, the CDR3 is TGCAGCGGGGAGTACATCGGAGATACGCAGTATTTT. Its protein is CSGEYIGDTQYF.

This chain joins TRBV4-1 and TRBJ1-3; no definite D call. Germline-derived CDR1 and CDR2 are MGHRA and YSYEKL. The V and J ends lost 4 bases and 3 bases respectively, with 10 bases between them. This CDR3 is 14 amino acids long. CDR3 sequence: CASSPGLVGNTIYF. The CDR3 nucleotides are TGCGCCAGCAGCCCGGGATTAGTTGGAAACACCATATATTTT.

This clone occurred a few times. DNA for the CDR3: TGTGCCAGCTCACTTGACAGAGCGCGCAATCAGCCCCAGCATTTT. It encodes CASSLDRARNQPQHF. The rearrangement joins TRBV18 to TRBJ1-5; maybe TRBD1 (5 bases). Trimming pared 4 bases from V and 2 bases from J, leaving 12 bases between. CDR3 length: 15 amino acids. Germline V gene data show CDR1 as KGHSH and CDR2 as LQKENI.

The chain couples TRBV5-6 to TRBJ1-4, with D perhaps TRBD1 (6 bases). Germline CDR1 is SGHDT and CDR2 is YYEEEE. CDR3 length: 19 residues. Trimming took 6 bases from V and 1 from J, leaving 25 bases between them. CDR3 DNA sequence: TGTGCCAGCAACATGGGGGGCCCGGGACCGATATTAACTAATGAAAAACTGTTTTTT. It specifies CASNMGGPGPILTNEKLFF.

This chain joins TRBV9 and TRBJ1-2, with D perhaps matching TRBD1 (6 bases). V lost 0 bases, J lost 3 bases, and 9 bases lay in between. Germline CDR1 is SGDLS and CDR2 is YYNGEE. This CDR3 is 14 amino acids long. CDR3 nucleotides: TGTGCCAGCAGCGTAGCAGGGGCCGACTATGGCTACACCTTC. It specifies CASSVAGADYGYTF.

The chain has TRBV7-8 and TRBJ2-3; possibly TRBD2 for D (6 bases). Per the germline V gene, CDR1 is SGHVS and CDR2 is FQNEAQ. V was shortened by 5 bases and J by 6 bases, with 18 bases between the two germline ends. The CDR3 consists of 15 residues. CDR3 loop: CASSPRVLATDTQYF. The CDR3 coding sequence is TGTGCCAGCAGCCCCCGGGTACTAGCCACCGATACGCAGTATTTT.

The V call is TRBV11-2, the J call TRBJ1-2; D uncertain. The germline V gene encodes CDR1 SGHAT and CDR2 FQNNGV. The V end was cut by 3 bases, the J end by 2 bases, with 7 bases between. This CDR3 is 13 amino acids long. The CDR3 here is CASSFDGNYGYTF. The CDR3 DNA sequence: TGTGCCAGCAGCTTTGACGGAAACTATGGCTACACCTTC. Filled out from reference TRBV11-2 and TRBJ1-2, the complete variable domain reads EAGVAQSPRYKIIEKRQSVAFWCNPISGHATLYWYQQILGQGPKLLIQFQNNGVVDDSQLPKDRFSAERLKGVDSTLKIQPAKLEDSAVYLCASSFDGNYGYTFGSGTRLTVV.

This chain links TRBV10-3 with TRBJ2-1; 7 nucleotides line up with TRBD1. This CDR3 contains 13 residues. J lost 8 bases, V lost 6 bases, and 7 bases had no gene match. Germline V gene lookup returns CDR1 ENHRY and CDR2 SYGVKD. This CDR3 is CAIRDRLLDEQFF. Here the CDR3 DNA reads TGTGCCATCAGGGACAGGCTCTTAGATGAGCAGTTCTTC.

V and J are TRBV5-6 and TRBJ2-1; 10 nucleotides line up with TRBD2. CDR1 and CDR2 (germline): SGHDT, YYEEEE. The CDR3 consists of 19 residues. The V segment lost 0 bases and the J segment 0 bases; nucleotides outside the gene matches: 9. The chain's CDR3 is CASSLAWTSGISSYNEQFF. The CDR3, as DNA: TGTGCCAGCAGCTTGGCGTGGACTAGCGGAATTAGCTCCTACAATGAGCAGTTCTTC.

The rearrangement uses TRBV5-1 and TRBJ2-1; the match to TRBD1 covers 9 bases. Germline CDR1 is SGHRS and CDR2 is YFSETQ. J gave up 12 bases and V 4 bases, and 17 bases lay outside the gene matches. The CDR3 length is 16 residues. The CDR3 spells CASSMAGQGTGDAQFF. The CDR3 DNA is TGCGCCAGCAGCATGGCGGGACAGGGAACGGGGGATGCGCAGTTCTTC.

This sequence joins TRBV18 and TRBJ2-5; TRBD2 matches at 7 bases. The J segment lost 5 bases and the V segment lost 6 bases, leaving 15 bases of the junction unmatched. Germline CDR1 is KGHSH and CDR2 is LQKENI. CDR3 length: 16 amino acids. CDR3: CASSLITSYGRETQYF. The CDR3 coding sequence is TGTGCCAGCTCCCTAATTACTAGCTACGGGAGGGAGACCCAGTACTTC.

This clone was recorded a few times. The chain employs TRBV6-5 and TRBJ1-1; D is unclear. The CDR3 runs to 13 residues. Trimming pared 0 bases from V and 4 bases from J, leaving 6 bases between. Germline assignment: CDR1 MNHEY and CDR2 SVGAGI. CDR3 coding DNA: TGTGCCAGCAGTTACTCGCGGTTCACTGAAGCTTTCTTT. It translates to CASSYSRFTEAFF.

The rearrangement joins TRBV2 to TRBJ1-1; a possible D gene is TRBD1 (5 bases). Looked up from germline, CDR1 is SNHLY and CDR2 is FYNNEI. The CDR3 is 18 residues long. V was pared by 4 bases and J by 0 bases, with 21 bases between. The CDR3 sequence: CASSVIGDLGLLNTEAFF. In nucleotides, the CDR3 is TGTGCCAGCAGTGTAATCGGGGACCTCGGACTCTTGAACACTGAAGCTTTCTTT.